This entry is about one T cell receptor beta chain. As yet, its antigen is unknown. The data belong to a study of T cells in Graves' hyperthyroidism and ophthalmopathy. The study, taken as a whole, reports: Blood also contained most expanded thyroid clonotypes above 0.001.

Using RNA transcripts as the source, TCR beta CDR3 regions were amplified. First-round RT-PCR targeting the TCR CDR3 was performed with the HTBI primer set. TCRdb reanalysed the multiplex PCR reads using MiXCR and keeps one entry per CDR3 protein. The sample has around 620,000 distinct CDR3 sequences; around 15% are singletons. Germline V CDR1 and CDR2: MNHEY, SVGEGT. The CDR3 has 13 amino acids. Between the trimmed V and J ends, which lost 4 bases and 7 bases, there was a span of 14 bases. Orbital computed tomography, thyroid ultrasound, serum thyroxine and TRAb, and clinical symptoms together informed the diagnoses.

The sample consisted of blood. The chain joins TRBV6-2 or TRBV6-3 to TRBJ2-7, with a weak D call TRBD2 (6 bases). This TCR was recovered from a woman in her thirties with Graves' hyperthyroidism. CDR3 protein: CASSSTSVGEQYF. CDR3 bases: TGTGCCAGCAGTTCGACTAGTGTGGGAGAGCAGTACTTC.